These 31 T cell receptor beta chains were sequenced from one sample in a study of T cell repertoires in cytomegalovirus infection. TCRdb processed the reads anew with MiXCR; each CDR3 protein has one entry. Among some 280,000 distinct CDR3 sequences listed, roughly 15% were seen once. The sequencing sample was made of PBMCs. Receptors originate from a human donor in good health (CMV status not recorded). Some clones in this sample may be carry-over from other donors' samples.

The sample holds many counts of this clonotype. The V call is TRBV6-2 or TRBV6-3, the J call TRBJ1-5, with no clear D. CDR1 MNHEY and CDR2 SVGEGT come from the germline V gene. V was trimmed by 4 bases and J by 1 base, leaving 5 bases between them. This CDR3 is 13 amino acids long. CDR3 nucleotides: TGTGCCAGCAGTTCGGACAGCAATCAGCCCCAGCATTTT. Translating gives CASSSDSNQPQHF.

The chain recombines TRBV7-2 with TRBJ2-7; D unresolved. CDR1 and CDR2 (germline): SGHTA, FQGNSA. V was pared by 6 bases and J by 1 base, with 13 bases between. This CDR3 has 14 amino acids. The CDR3 here is CASRQRLGSYEQYF. In DNA, the CDR3 is TGTGCCAGCAGACAAAGACTGGGTTCCTACGAGCAGTACTTC.

This clonotype was counted between two and nine times. V and J are TRBV7-6 and TRBJ1-2; D remains ambiguous. This CDR3 has 14 amino acids. Per germline, CDR1 SGHVS and CDR2 FNYEAQ. Trimming cost V 1 base and J 4 bases, with 10 bases left between them. The DNA for the CDR3 is TGTGCCAGCAGCTTAGACGGTGACGGCTATGGCTACACCTTC. It encodes CASSLDGDGYGYTF.

This clonotype was observed many times. The V and J genes are TRBV7-2 and TRBJ2-1; 9 bases align to TRBD2. CDR1 SGHTA and CDR2 FQGNSA come from the germline V gene. The CDR3 is 14 amino acids. J was trimmed by 7 bases and V by 3 bases; bases with no gene match: 4. CDR3 DNA sequence: TGTGCCAGCAGCTTTTTAGCGGGAGAAAATGAGCAGTTCTTC. Translated: CASSFLAGENEQFF. Filled out from reference TRBV7-2 and TRBJ2-1, the complete variable domain reads GAGVSQSPSNKVTEKGKDVELRCDPISGHTALYWYRQSLGQGLEFLIYFQGNSAPDKSGLPSDRFSAERTGGSVSTLTIQRTQQEDSAVYLCASSFLAGENEQFFGPGTRLTVL.

The rearrangement joins TRBV7-3 to TRBJ2-7, with TRBD2 identical over 7 bases. The V gene end was trimmed by 4 bases and the J gene end by 7 bases; junction bases not matched to a gene: 10. Germline V lookup: CDR1 SGHTA, CDR2 FQGTGA. This CDR3 is built from 14 residues. DNA of the CDR3: TGTGCCAGCAGCTCCCTAGCGGACACGGGGGAGCAGTACTTC. Its protein is CASSSLADTGEQYF.

The table lists this clonotype with a count of one. This chain connects TRBV28 to TRBJ2-7; 11 nucleotides match TRBD2. CDR1 is MDHEN, CDR2 SYDVKM, per germline. The CDR3 spans 15 residues. Trimming cost V 6 bases and J 2 bases; bases outside gene matches: 6. The CDR3 reads CASRPLAGGAYEQYF. In DNA, the CDR3 is TGTGCCAGCAGACCCTTAGCGGGAGGGGCCTACGAGCAGTACTTC.

Ten or more counts support this clonotype. The rearrangement joins TRBV28 to TRBJ1-5; D is undetermined. Germline V gene lookup returns CDR1 MDHEN and CDR2 SYDVKM. The ends were cut back, 8 bases at V and 3 bases at J, with 11 bases in the middle. This CDR3 region has 13 residues. The DNA for the CDR3 is TGTGCCAGCTGGACGGGCCTCAATCAGCCCCAGCATTTT. Translating it yields CASWTGLNQPQHF.

The J gene is TRBJ2-3, the V gene TRBV14; D gene uncertain. In germline, CDR1 is SGHDN, CDR2 FVKESK. This CDR3 has 13 amino acids. Trimming pared 1 base from V and 0 bases from J, leaving 2 bases between. CDR3 amino acids: CASSQVSTDTQYF. Written as DNA, the CDR3 is TGTGCCAGCAGCCAAGTCAGCACAGATACGCAGTATTTT.

The rearrangement joins TRBV7-2 to TRBJ1-2; D is possibly TRBD1 (6 bases). The CDR3 is made up of 14 amino acids. Germline-derived CDR1 and CDR2 are SGHTA and FQGNSA. Trimming cost V 5 bases and J 4 bases, with 14 bases left between them. CDR3 nucleotides: TGTGCCAGCAGCAGAGAACAGGGAGTCTATGGCTACACCTTC. Translating it yields CASSREQGVYGYTF.

This clonotype has only a few counts. The chain employs TRBV6-5 and TRBJ2-1, with 14 bases fitting TRBD2. Germline V CDR1 and CDR2: MNHEY, SVGAGI. The CDR3 spans 19 residues. J was trimmed by 4 bases and V by 5 bases; bases with no gene match: 13. The CDR3 DNA sequence: TGTGCCAGCAGTCGGCCGGGACTAGCGGGGGAGGCGCCTTACAATGAGCAGTTCTTC. Protein sequence: CASSRPGLAGEAPYNEQFF.

The chain couples TRBV20-1 to TRBJ2-5; 15 bases fit TRBD2. CDR3 length equals 15 residues. V lost 3 bases and J lost 4; bases outside the gene matches: 3. Per germline, CDR1 DFQATT and CDR2 SNEGSKA (reference sequence). The CDR3 sequence: CSASRTSGGGETQYF. The CDR3 DNA is TGCAGTGCTAGCCGGACTAGCGGGGGGGGAGAGACCCAGTACTTC.

This clonotype was seen repeatedly, ten times or more. V and J are TRBV20-1 and TRBJ2-7; 7 bases line up with TRBD1. From germline, CDR1 is DFQATT and CDR2 SNEGSKA (reference sequence). With 7 bases clipped from V and 3 bases from J, the junction kept 15 bases outside the gene matches. This CDR3 contains 15 residues. The DNA for the CDR3 is TGCAGTGTTCCACTGACGGCAGGGGGTATCTACGAGCAGTACTTC. Translation: CSVPLTAGGIYEQYF.

Remarks on this clonotype: Here the CDR3 omits its conserved ending phenylalanine or tryptophan, so a read error is the likely source. The rearrangement joins TRBV12-3 or TRBV12-4 to TRBJ1-2; 7 nucleotides line up with TRBD1. The ends lost 6 bases at V and 5 bases at J; junction bases unmatched: 9. This CDR3 is 14 amino acids long. The DNA of the CDR3 is TGTGCCAGCAGCCCTGACAGGGACGGGTATGGCTACACCTAC. This sequence encodes CASSPDRDGYGYTY.

At least ten counts were recorded for this clonotype. V gene TRBV19 combines with J gene TRBJ2-1; 7 bases are shared with TRBD2. The CDR3 consists of 15 residues. V shed 1 base, J shed 3 bases, and the junction held 3 bases outside the gene matches. The germline gives CDR1 LNHDA, CDR2 SQIVND (reference sequence). The CDR3 loop is CASSIGLAVYNEQFF. The CDR3 DNA follows: TGTGCCAGTAGTATAGGGCTAGCGGTCTACAATGAGCAGTTCTTC.

The table lists this clonotype with many counts. The V gene is TRBV19, the J gene TRBJ2-7; D not certain. The CDR3 extends over 12 amino acids. CDR1 is LNHDA, CDR2 SQIVND, per germline (reference sequence). Trimming pared 9 bases from V and 0 bases from J, leaving 9 bases between. The CDR3, as DNA: TGTGCCAGCCTTAGCAGCTCCTACGAGCAGTACTTC. It encodes CASLSSSYEQYF.

This rearrangement joins TRBV7-9 to TRBJ2-5; D is perhaps TRBD2 (5 bases). Germline values: CDR1 SEHNR, CDR2 FQNEAQ (reference sequence). The CDR3 covers 16 residues. Trimming took 4 bases from V and 2 from J, leaving 17 bases between them. CDR3 DNA sequence: TGTGCCAGCAGCTCGAGGTCGGGGATTACTCAAGAGACCCAGTACTTC. Its protein product is CASSSRSGITQETQYF.

J is TRBJ1-2 and V is TRBV20-1; D ambiguous. From germline, CDR1 is DFQATT and CDR2 SNEGSKA (reference sequence). Trimming removed 3 bases at V and 8 bases at J, with 13 bases between. CDR3 length: 12 residues. Here the CDR3 reads CSASSGPGGYTF. The CDR3 nucleotides are TGCAGTGCTAGTAGTGGGCCGGGAGGCTACACCTTC.

The V gene is TRBV20-1, the J gene TRBJ1-1, with 8 bases that match TRBD1. CDR3 length: 12 residues. Trimming took 6 bases from V and 1 from J; bases not matched to a gene: 1. The V gene's germline CDR1 is DFQATT and CDR2 SNEGSKA (reference sequence). The CDR3 DNA follows: TGCAGTGCCGGACAGGGGAACACTGAAGCTTTCTTT. Translating it yields CSAGQGNTEAFF.

The chain joins TRBV2 to TRBJ1-1; D remains unclear. The germline V and J ends were trimmed by 3 bases and 5 bases, with 10 bases remaining between them. CDR3 length: 13 amino acids. Germline assignment: CDR1 SNHLY and CDR2 FYNNEI. CDR3 region: CASSEAARTEAFF. CDR3 sequence (DNA): TGTGCCAGCAGTGAGGCGGCCCGGACTGAAGCTTTCTTT.

The chain combines TRBV10-3 with TRBJ2-7; D unresolved. Trimming pared 3 bases from V and 3 bases from J, leaving 9 bases between. Per germline, CDR1 ENHRY and CDR2 SYGVKD. The CDR3 is 13 amino acids. The CDR3 spells CAISEGRNYEQYF. CDR3 DNA sequence: TGTGCCATCAGTGAAGGACGGAACTACGAGCAGTACTTC.

There are many counts of this clonotype. This chain joins TRBV7-3 and TRBJ2-7; TRBD1 matches 8 bases. The CDR3 contains 15 residues. Trimming cost V 5 bases and J 5 bases; bases outside gene matches: 11. The V gene's germline CDR1 is SGHTA and CDR2 FQGTGA. Here the CDR3 DNA reads TGTGCCAGCAGCCTGGGACAGGCGACTCACCACGAGCAGTACTTC. Protein sequence: CASSLGQATHHEQYF.

The rearrangement uses TRBV19 and TRBJ1-1; unclear D gene. There are 14 residues in the CDR3. Trimming pared 5 bases from V and 4 bases from J, leaving 14 bases between. The germline V gene has CDR1 LNHDA and CDR2 SQIVND (reference sequence). CDR3 in amino acids: CASSGEVRGTEAFF. The CDR3, as DNA: TGTGCCAGTAGTGGGGAGGTGAGAGGCACTGAAGCTTTCTTT.

This clonotype was detected many times. The V call is TRBV7-2, the J call TRBJ2-7; tentatively, D is TRBD1 or TRBD2 (5 bases each). Germline loops: CDR1 SGHTA, CDR2 FQGNSA. V lost 6 bases, J lost 6 bases, and 15 bases lay in between. This CDR3 comprises 13 residues. The CDR3 loop reads CASRGPLQGEQYF. DNA of the CDR3: TGTGCCAGCAGGGGACCTCTCCAAGGCGAGCAGTACTTC.

This clonotype came up many times. The genes are TRBV7-3 and TRBJ1-5; 7 bases match TRBD1. The CDR3 totals 13 residues. V lost 0 bases, J lost 13 bases, and 6 bases stayed unmatched. In germline, CDR1 is SGHTA, CDR2 FQGTGA. The CDR3 DNA is TGTGCCAGCAGCTTAACCCGGGACAGTATTCAGCATTTT. It codes for CASSLTRDSIQHF. Using reference TRBV7-3 and TRBJ1-5 for the parts outside the CDR3, the full variable domain is GAGVSQTPSNKVTEKGKYVELRCDPISGHTALYWYRQSLGQGPEFLIYFQGTGAADDSGLPNDRFFAVRPEGSVSTLKIQRTERGDSAVYLCASSLTRDSIQHFGDGTRLSIL.

The chain employs TRBV29-1 and TRBJ2-5; no firm D call. The V end was cut by 5 bases, the J end by 4 bases, with 14 bases between. There are 13 residues in the CDR3. Germline loops: CDR1 SQVTM, CDR2 ANQGSEA. CDR3 sequence (DNA): TGCAGCGTTACCCGACTCGGCGGAGAGACCCAGTACTTC. Protein: CSVTRLGGETQYF.

The chain employs TRBV20-1 and TRBJ2-3; the D call may be TRBD1 or TRBD2 (5 bases each). Germline V gene sequence: CDR1 DFQATT, CDR2 SNEGSKA (reference sequence). Trimming removed 3 bases at V and 0 bases at J, with 16 bases between. The CDR3 contains 16 residues. The CDR3 nucleotides read TGCAGTGCTAGCCGAGGGACGCAACCTAGCACAGATACGCAGTATTTT. It yields the protein CSASRGTQPSTDTQYF.

The V gene is TRBV6-1, the J gene TRBJ1-5; D is ambiguous. Germline V gene sequence: CDR1 MNHNS, CDR2 SASEGT. V lost 1 base, J lost 10 bases, and 8 bases lay in between. This CDR3 has 12 amino acids. This CDR3 reads CASSEGGLPQHF. DNA for the CDR3: TGTGCCAGCAGTGAAGGAGGGCTTCCCCAGCATTTT.

This chain links TRBV25-1 with TRBJ1-1; D perhaps matches TRBD1 (6 bases). The germline CDR1 and CDR2 sequences are MGHDK and SYGVNS. The V end lost 8 bases, the J end lost 0 bases, and 16 bases lay between the germline ends. The CDR3 sequence is 15 residues long. The CDR3 DNA is TGTGCCAGCCGAATCGAAGGGGGGGTGAACACTGAAGCTTTCTTT. This encodes CASRIEGGVNTEAFF.

This clonotype was found a few times. The J gene is TRBJ1-6, the V gene TRBV20-1; D remains ambiguous. CDR1 DFQATT and CDR2 SNEGSKA come from the germline V gene (reference sequence). The CDR3 spans 13 residues. Trimming stripped 6 bases from V and 8 bases from J, with 14 bases between. DNA for the CDR3: TGCAGTGCACCGGGCCTCGGGGATTCACCCCTCCACTTT. Protein sequence: CSAPGLGDSPLHF.

Many counts were recorded for this clonotype. The chain carries TRBV6-1 and TRBJ2-1, with TRBD2 identical over 8 bases. Germline V CDR1 and CDR2: MNHNS, SASEGT. The V segment lost 5 bases and the J segment 10 bases; nucleotides outside the gene matches: 13. CDR3 length: 15 amino acids. The CDR3 protein is CASSLPIAGGGEQFF. The CDR3 DNA follows: TGTGCCAGCAGTTTACCGATCGCGGGGGGTGGCGAGCAGTTCTTC.

This clonotype was counted only a few times. The chain recombines TRBV7-3 with TRBJ2-1; D possibly corresponds to TRBD2 (5 bases). Germline V gives CDR1 SGHTA, CDR2 FQGTGA. The V gene lost 1 base and the J gene lost 6 bases, with 13 bases spanning the gap. The CDR3 is made up of 15 amino acids. The CDR3 is CASSLKSSLPNEQFF. The CDR3 bases are TGTGCCAGCAGCTTAAAATCTAGCCTCCCCAATGAGCAGTTCTTC.